This TCR beta chain emerged from a study of T cell changes during pregnancy in multiple sclerosis. Only in-frame clones appear in the TCRdb table, and some are missing; sequencing was by immunoSEQ multiplex PCR. Of about 71,000 clones in the sample, more than 90% were seen once. The sample consisted of peripheral blood, taken in the third trimester of pregnancy. The clonotype comes from a female donor with multiple sclerosis, enrolled in a pregnancy study.

CDR3 in DNA: TGTGCCAGCAGCTTACAGTCCTCTGGAAACACCATATATTTT. Its translation is CASSLQSSGNTIYF. The chain couples TRBV11-2 to TRBJ1-3; D remains unclear. With 2 bases removed from V and 0 bases from J, the gap between germline ends came to 5 bases. Germline values: CDR1 SGHAT, CDR2 FQNNGV. The CDR3 spans 14 residues.